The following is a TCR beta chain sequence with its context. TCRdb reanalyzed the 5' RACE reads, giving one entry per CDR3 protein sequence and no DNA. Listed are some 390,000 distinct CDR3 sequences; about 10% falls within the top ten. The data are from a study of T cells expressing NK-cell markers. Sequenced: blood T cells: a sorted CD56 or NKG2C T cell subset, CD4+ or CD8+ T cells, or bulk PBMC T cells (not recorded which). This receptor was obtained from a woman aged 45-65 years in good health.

This CDR3 is CASSYDYGYTF. The V gene is TRBV6-6, the J gene TRBJ1-2. Germline V gives CDR1 MNHNY, CDR2 SVGAGI (reference sequence). This CDR3 has 11 amino acids.